These T cell receptor beta chains were read from a single sample in a study of cytomegalovirus exposure and HLA in healthy donors. Sequencing used immunoSEQ multiplex PCR; TCRdb keeps in-frame clones, though not all of them. The repertoire holds 120,000 or so clones, with roughly three quarters as singletons. Material: PBMCs. Source of these receptors: a man aged 45-65 years in good health and CMV-seropositive. Each CDR3 is given with its conserved first and last residue.

j_call v_call cdr3_aa
TRBJ2-1 TRBV14 CASSQGGGRGNEQFF
TRBJ2-7 TRBV27 CASSAGQATYEQYF
TRBJ2-7 TRBV25-1 CASRDSGQGYEQYF
TRBJ1-2 TRBV4-2 CASSQQKGEGVLYGYTF
TRBJ2-7 TRBV7-8 CASSLAMGGSIF
TRBJ2-3 TRBV12-5 CASKPGLAGGTDTQYF
TRBJ2-4 TRBV29-1 CSVGGGSSKNIQYF
TRBJ2-1 TRBV5-1 CASSLASGRKDEQFF
TRBJ1-5 TRBV6-1 CASSDHGNQPQHF
TRBJ1-6 TRBV12-5 CASGLEGGVALHF
TRBJ2-1 TRBV27 CASRTRTGSFVNEQFF
TRBJ1-3 TRBV7-9 CASSLSSGGISSGNTIYF
TRBJ1-5 TRBV7-8 CASSPTLAGQPQHF
TRBJ2-2 TRBV11-3 CASSSPFAGDTGELFF
TRBJ2-3 TRBV7-9 CASSLMWGPDTQYF
TRBJ2-4 TRBV4-1 CASSQDRERLAKNIQYF
TRBJ2-3 TRBV11-2 CASSLMGQGTTDTQYF
TRBJ2-3 TRBV10-1 CASSFGTATDTQYF
TRBJ1-2 TRBV11-2 CASSPHVQGRYGYTF
TRBJ2-7 TRBV27 CASSRAGISYEQYF
TRBJ2-5 TRBV11-3 CASSLTPGRGQETQYF
TRBJ1-2 TRBV28 CASSLTGGDYGYTF
TRBJ1-2 TRBV18 CASSDRESYGYTF
TRBJ1-1 TRBV11-2 CASSQGDGLKGTEAFF
TRBJ2-5 TRBV5-5 CASTLTGSVETQYF
TRBJ2-7 TRBV5-1 CASSLEPPGKASSWQYF
TRBJ2-5 TRBV28 CASSLPGEQETQYF
TRBJ2-2 TRBV27 CASSMTSGVTGELFF
TRBJ2-1 TRBV29-1 CSGRLAGGSYNEQFF
TRBJ1-5 TRBV11-2 CASSLGQHQPQHF
TRBJ1-1 TRBV6-1 CASRRSGGMNTEAFF
TRBJ1-1 TRBV18 CASSPRNRGTEAFF
TRBJ1-1 TRBV11-2 CASSLGSFMNTEAFF
TRBJ2-1 TRBV6-6 CASNSPGLAGNEQFF
TRBJ2-7 TRBV6-5 CASSSGTGSSYEQYF
TRBJ2-3 TRBV27 CASSPGLAGGTTADTQYF
TRBJ2-4 TRBV4-1 CASSGDRVLGKNIQYF
TRBJ2-1 TRBV6-4 CASSDPGTGYNEQFF
TRBJ1-2 TRBV7-9 CSSSPLRQADLANYGYTF
TRBJ2-7 TRBV10-3 CAISGGTGQGALEQYF
TRBJ2-1 TRBV19 CASSSGIGGASLEQFF
TRBJ2-7 TRBV9 CASSVAPAGYDEQYF
TRBJ2-1 TRBV5-6 CASSLGYSGASNPEQFF
TRBJ1-1 TRBV5-1 CASSPGAEAFF
TRBJ2-3 TRBV13 CASSFRTGADTQYF
TRBJ2-7 TRBV5-1 CASSSIPGSTYEQYF
TRBJ2-7 TRBV6-6 CASSYLGTDSYEQYF
TRBJ2-3 TRBV19 CASSIPGTGVRTQYF
TRBJ2-3 TRBV12-5 CASGPGTGTDTQYF
TRBJ1-4 TRBV25-1 CASSDQGRANEKLFF
TRBJ2-3 TRBV27 CASSSFRESPYPDTQYF
TRBJ1-1 TRBV28 CASRTGTPVTEAFF
TRBJ2-1 TRBV4-1 CASSQVTKGWGHNEQFF
TRBJ1-4 TRBV28 CASSLSQGAKATNEKLFF
TRBJ2-1 TRBV21-1 CASSARNIDRGSSYNEQFF
TRBJ2-1 TRBV5-1 CASSGLAGAPHNEQFF
TRBJ1-1 TRBV5-3 CARSRLQVRQNLNTEAFF
TRBJ2-3 TRBV5-6 CASSLGGLDQGTQYF
TRBJ2-3 TRBV25-1 CASSDGGRGTDTQYF
TRBJ2-4 TRBV6-5 CASSSPGRENIQYF